This TCR beta chain comes out of a study of blood T cell repertoires in COVID-19. As for the study in general: T cells, B-cell-depleted T cells, or PBMCs provided the cDNA or gDNA that served as material.

Trimming stripped 4 bases from V and 7 bases from J, with 22 bases between. This CDR3 is 16 amino acids long. Germline CDR1 is LGHDT and CDR2 is YNNKEL (reference sequence). Sequencing used immunoSEQ multiplex PCR; TCRdb keeps in-frame clones, though not all of them. The sample has a few hundred thousand clones, about 83% seen once. This clone was observed a single time. The rearrangement joins TRBV3-1 (or the pseudogene TRBV3-2) to TRBJ1-2; unclear D gene. The receptor was derived from an older man with acute or convalescent COVID-19. The sequencing input was peripheral blood. CDR3 in amino acids: CASSLGGGIGPGGYTF. CDR3 DNA: TGTGCCAGCAGCCTTGGCGGAGGGATCGGCCCCGGTGGCTACACCTTC.